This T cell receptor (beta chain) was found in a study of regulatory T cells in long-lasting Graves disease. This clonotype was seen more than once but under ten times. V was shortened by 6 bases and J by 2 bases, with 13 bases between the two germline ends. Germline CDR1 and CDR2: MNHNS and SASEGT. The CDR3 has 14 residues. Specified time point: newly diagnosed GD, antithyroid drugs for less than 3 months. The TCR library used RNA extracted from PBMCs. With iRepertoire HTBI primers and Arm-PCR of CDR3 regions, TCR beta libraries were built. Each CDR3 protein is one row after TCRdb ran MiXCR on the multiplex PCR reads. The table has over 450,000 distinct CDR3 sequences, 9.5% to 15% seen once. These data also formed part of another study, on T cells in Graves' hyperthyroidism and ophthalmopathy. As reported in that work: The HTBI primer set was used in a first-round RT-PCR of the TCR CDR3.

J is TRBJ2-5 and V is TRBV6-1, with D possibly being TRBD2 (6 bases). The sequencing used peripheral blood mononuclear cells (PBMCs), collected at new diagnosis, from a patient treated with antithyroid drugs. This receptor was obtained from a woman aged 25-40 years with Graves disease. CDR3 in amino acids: CASREEGRQETQYF. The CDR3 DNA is TGTGCCAGCAGGGAGGAGGGACGGCAAGAGACCCAGTACTTC.